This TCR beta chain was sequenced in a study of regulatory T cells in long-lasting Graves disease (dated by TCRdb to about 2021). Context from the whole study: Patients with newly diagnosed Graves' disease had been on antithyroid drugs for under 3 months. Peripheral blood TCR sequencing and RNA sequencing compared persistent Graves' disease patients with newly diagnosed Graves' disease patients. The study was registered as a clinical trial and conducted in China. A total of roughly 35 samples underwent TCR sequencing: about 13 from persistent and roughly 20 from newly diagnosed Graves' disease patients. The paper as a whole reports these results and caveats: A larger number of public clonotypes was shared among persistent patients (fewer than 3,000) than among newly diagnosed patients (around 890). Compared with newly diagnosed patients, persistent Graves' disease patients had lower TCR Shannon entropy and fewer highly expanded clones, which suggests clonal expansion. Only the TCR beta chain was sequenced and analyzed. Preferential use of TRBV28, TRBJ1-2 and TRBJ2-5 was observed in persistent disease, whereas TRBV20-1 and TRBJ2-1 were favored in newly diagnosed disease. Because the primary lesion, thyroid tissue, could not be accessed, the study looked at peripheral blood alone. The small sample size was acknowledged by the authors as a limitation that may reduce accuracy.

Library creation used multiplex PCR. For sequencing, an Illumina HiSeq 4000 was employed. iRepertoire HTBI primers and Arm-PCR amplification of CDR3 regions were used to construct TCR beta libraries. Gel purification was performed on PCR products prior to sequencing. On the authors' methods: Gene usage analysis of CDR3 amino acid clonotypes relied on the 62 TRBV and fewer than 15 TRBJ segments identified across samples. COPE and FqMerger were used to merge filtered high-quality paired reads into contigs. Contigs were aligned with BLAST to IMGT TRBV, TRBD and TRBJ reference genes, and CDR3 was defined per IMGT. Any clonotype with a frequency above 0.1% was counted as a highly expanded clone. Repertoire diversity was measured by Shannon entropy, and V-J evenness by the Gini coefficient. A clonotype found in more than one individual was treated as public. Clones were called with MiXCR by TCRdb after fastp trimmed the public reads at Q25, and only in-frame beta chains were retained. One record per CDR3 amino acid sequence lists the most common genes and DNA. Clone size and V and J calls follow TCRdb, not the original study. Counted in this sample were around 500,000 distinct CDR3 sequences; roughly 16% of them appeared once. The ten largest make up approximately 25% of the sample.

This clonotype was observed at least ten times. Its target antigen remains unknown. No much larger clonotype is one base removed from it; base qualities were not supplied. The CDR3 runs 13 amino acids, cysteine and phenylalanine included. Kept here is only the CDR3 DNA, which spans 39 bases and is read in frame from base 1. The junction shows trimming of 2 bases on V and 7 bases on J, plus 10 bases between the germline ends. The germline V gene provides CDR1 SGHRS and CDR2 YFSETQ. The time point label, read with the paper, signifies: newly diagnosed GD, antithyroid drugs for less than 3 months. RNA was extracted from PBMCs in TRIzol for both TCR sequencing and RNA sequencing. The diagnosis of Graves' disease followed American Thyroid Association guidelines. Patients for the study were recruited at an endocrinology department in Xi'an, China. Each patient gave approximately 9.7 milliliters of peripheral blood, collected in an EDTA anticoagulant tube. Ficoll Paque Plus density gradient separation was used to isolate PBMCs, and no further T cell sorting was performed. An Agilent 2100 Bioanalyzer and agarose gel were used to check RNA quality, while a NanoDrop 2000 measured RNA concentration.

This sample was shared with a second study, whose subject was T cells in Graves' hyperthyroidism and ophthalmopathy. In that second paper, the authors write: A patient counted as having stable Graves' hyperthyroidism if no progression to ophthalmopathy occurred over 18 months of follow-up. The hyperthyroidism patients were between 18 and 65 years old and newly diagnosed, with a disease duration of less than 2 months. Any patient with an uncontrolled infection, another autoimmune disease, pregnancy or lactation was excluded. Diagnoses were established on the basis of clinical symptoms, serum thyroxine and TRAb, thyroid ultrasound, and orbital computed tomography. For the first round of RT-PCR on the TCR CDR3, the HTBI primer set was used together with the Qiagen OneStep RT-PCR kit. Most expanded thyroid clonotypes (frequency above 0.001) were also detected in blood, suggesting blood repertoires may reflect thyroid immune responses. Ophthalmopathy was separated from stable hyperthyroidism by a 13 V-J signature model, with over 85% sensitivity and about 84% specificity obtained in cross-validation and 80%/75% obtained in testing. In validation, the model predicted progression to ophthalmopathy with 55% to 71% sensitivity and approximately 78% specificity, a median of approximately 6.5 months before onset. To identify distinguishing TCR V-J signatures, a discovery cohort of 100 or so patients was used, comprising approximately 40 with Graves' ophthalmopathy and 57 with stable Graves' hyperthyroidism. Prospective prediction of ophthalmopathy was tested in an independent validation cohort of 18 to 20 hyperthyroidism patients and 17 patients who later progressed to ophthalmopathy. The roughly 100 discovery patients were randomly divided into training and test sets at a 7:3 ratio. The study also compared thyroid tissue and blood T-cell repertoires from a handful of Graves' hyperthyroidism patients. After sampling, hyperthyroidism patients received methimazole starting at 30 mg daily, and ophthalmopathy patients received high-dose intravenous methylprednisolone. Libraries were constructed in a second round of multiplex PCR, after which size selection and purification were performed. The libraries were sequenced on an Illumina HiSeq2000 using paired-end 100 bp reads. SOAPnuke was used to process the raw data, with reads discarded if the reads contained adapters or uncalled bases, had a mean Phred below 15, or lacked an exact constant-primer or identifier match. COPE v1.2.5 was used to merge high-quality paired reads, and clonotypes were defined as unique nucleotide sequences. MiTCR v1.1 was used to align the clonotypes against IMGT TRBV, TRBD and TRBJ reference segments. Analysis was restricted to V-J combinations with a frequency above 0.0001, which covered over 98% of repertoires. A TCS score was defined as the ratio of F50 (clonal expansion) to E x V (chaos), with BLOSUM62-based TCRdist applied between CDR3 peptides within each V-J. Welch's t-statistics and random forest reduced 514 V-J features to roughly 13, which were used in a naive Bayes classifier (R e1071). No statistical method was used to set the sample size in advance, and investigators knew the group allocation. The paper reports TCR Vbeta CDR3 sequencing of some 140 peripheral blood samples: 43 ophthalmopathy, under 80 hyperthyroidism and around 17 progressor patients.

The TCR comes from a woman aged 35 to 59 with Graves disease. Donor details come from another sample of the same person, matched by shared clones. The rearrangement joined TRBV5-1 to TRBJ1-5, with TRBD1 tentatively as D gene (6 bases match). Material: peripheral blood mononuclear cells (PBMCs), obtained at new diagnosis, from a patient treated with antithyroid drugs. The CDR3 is CASSLSGDQPQHF. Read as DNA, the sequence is TGCGCCAGCAGCTTATCAGGGGACCAGCCCCAGCATTTT.